This T cell receptor beta chain was identified during a study of shared clonotypes between healthy human individuals. The count of this clone is one. As defined, naive CD8 cells were CD45RO-negative and positively selected for CCR7, with terminally differentiated effector memory CD45RA+ cells excluded. The authors split each subset's genomic DNA evenly across several immunoSEQ plates. Method: immunoSEQ multiplex PCR; TCRdb's copy keeps in-frame clones and lacks some. Here the sample spans approximately 840,000 clones, just over 95% being singletons. CDR1 is MNHEY, CDR2 SVGAGI, per germline. The CDR3 loop spans 15 amino acids. V gave up 4 bases and J gave up 7 bases; unmatched junction bases: 4.

The clonotype comes from a man younger than 45 in good health. Specimen: naive CD8+ T cells sorted from blood. The chain employs TRBV6-5 and TRBJ2-1; 13 bases are shared with TRBD2. CDR3 loop: CASSWGLAGRNEQFF. CDR3 nucleotide sequence: TGTGCCAGCAGTTGGGGACTAGCGGGAAGGAATGAGCAGTTCTTC.